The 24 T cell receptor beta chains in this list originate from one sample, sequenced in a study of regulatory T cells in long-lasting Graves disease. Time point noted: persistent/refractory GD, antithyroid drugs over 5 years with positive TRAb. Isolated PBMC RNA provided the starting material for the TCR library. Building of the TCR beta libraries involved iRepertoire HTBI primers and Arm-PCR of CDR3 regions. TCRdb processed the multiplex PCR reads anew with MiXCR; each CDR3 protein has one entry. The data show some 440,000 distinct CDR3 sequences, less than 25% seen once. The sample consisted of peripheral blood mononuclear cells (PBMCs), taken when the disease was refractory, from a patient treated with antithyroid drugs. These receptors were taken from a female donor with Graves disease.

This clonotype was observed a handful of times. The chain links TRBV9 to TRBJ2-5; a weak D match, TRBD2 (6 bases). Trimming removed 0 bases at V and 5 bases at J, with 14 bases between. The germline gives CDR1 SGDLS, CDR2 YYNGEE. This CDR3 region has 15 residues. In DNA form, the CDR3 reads TGTGCCAGCAGCGTAGGGGAACGGGAGTTGGAGACCCAGTACTTC. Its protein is CASSVGERELETQYF. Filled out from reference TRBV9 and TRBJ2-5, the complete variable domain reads DSGVTQTPKHLITATGQRVTLRCSPRSGDLSVYWYQQSLDQGLQFLIQYYNGEERAKGNILERFSAQQFPDLHSELNLSSLELGDSALYFCASSVGERELETQYFGPGTRLLVL.

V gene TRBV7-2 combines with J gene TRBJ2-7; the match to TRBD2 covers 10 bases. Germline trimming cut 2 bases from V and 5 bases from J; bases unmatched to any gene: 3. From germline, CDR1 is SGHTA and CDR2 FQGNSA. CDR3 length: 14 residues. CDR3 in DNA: TGTGCCAGCAGCTTAACTAGCGGGAACAACGAGCAGTACTTC. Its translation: CASSLTSGNNEQYF.

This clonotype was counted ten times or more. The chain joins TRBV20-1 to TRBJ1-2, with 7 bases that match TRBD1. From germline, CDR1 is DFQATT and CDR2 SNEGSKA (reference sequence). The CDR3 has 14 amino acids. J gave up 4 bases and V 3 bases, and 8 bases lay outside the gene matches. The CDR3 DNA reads TGCAGTGCTAGCGAAACCGGGGACAGCTATGGCTACACCTTC. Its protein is CSASETGDSYGYTF.

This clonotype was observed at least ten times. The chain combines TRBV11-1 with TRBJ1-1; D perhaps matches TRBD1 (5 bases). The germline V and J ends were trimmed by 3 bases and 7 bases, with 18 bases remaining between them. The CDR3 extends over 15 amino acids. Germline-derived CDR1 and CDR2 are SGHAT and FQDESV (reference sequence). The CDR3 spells CASSLGIGAAFEAFF. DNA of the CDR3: TGTGCCAGCAGCTTGGGTATAGGGGCGGCATTTGAAGCTTTCTTT.

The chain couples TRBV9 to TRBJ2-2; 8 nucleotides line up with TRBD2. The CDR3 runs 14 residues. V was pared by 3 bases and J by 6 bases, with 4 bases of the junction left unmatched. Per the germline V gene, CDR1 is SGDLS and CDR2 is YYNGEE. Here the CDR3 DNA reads TGTGCCAGCAGCGGGACTAGCTCAGCCGGGGAGCTGTTTTTT. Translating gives CASSGTSSAGELFF. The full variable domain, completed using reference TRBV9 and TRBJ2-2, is DSGVTQTPKHLITATGQRVTLRCSPRSGDLSVYWYQQSLDQGLQFLIQYYNGEERAKGNILERFSAQQFPDLHSELNLSSLELGDSALYFCASSGTSSAGELFFGEGSRLTVL.

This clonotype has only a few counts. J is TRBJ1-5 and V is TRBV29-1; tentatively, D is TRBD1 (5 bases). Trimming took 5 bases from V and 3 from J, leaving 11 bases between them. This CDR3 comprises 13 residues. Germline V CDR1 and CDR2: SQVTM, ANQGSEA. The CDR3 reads CSVSQGYNQPQHF. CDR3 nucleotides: TGCAGCGTTTCTCAGGGTTACAATCAGCCCCAGCATTTT.

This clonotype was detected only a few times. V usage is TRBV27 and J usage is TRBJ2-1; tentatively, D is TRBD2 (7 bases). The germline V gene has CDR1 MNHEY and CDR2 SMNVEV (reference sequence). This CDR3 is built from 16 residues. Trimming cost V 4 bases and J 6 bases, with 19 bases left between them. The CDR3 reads CASSSPTGGHGNEQFF. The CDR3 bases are TGTGCCAGCAGTTCCCCGACGGGGGGCCACGGCAATGAGCAGTTCTTC.

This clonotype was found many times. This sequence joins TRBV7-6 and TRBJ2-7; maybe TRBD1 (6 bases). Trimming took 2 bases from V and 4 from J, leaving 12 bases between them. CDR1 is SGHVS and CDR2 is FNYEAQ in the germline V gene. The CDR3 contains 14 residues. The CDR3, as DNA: TGTGCCAGCAGCTTAAAGACAGGAGGTTACGAGCAGTACTTC. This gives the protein CASSLKTGGYEQYF. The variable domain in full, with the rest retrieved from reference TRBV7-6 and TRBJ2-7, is GAGVSQSPRYKVTKRGQDVALRCDPISGHVSLYWYRQALGQGPEFLTYFNYEAQQDKSGLPNDRFSAERPEGSISTLTIQRTEQRDSAMYRCASSLKTGGYEQYFGPGTRLTVT.

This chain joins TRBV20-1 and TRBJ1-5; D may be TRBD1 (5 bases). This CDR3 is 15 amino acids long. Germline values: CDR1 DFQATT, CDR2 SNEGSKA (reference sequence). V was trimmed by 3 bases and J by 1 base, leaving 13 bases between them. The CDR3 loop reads CSARESWDSNQPQHF. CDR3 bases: TGCAGTGCTAGGGAATCTTGGGACAGCAATCAGCCCCAGCATTTT.

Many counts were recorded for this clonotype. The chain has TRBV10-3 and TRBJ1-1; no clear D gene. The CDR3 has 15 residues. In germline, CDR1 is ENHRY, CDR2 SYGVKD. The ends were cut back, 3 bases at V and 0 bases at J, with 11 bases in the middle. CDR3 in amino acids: CAISDVSAVNTEAFF. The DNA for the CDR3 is TGTGCCATCAGTGATGTTTCGGCGGTGAACACTGAAGCTTTCTTT.

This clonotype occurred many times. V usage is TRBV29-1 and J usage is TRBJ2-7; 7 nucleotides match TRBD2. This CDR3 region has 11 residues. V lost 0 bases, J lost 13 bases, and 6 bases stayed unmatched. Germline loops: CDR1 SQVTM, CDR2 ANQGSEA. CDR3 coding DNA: TGCAGCGTTGAAGATGGGAGGGAGGCCTACTTC. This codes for CSVEDGREAYF.

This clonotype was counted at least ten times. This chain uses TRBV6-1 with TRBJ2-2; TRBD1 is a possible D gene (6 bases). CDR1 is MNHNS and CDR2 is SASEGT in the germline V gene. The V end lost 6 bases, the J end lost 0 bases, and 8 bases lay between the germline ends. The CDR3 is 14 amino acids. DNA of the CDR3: TGTGCCAGCAGGGGGGACACGAACACCGGGGAGCTGTTTTTT. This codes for CASRGDTNTGELFF.

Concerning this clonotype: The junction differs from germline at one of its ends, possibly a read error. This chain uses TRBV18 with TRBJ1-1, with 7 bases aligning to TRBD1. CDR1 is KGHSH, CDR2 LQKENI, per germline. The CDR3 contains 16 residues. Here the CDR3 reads CASPPKDRVDYTEAFF. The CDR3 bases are TGTGCCAGCCCACCCAAAGACAGGGTAGACTACACTGAAGCTTTCTTT. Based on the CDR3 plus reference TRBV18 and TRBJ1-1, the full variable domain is NAGVMQNPRHLVRRRGQEARLRCSPMKGHSHVYWYRQLPEEGLKFMVYLQKENIIDESGMPKERFSAEFPKEGPSILRIQQVVRGDSAAYFCASPPKDRVDYTEAFFGQGTRLTVV.

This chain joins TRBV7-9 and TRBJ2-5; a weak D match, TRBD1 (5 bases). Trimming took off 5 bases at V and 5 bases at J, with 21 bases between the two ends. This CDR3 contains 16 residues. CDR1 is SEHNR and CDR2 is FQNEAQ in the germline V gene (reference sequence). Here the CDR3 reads CASSPPDTRAVETQYF. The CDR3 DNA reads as TGTGCCAGCAGCCCCCCGGACACCCGTGCCGTGGAGACCCAGTACTTC.

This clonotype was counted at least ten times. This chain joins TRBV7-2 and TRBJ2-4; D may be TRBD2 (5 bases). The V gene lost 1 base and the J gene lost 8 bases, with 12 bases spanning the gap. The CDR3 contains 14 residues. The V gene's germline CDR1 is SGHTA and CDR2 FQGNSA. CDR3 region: CASSLGPGWDIQYF. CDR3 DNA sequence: TGTGCCAGCAGCTTAGGACCGGGGTGGGACATTCAGTACTTC. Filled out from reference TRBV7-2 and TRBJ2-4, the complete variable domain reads GAGVSQSPSNKVTEKGKDVELRCDPISGHTALYWYRQSLGQGLEFLIYFQGNSAPDKSGLPSDRFSAERTGGSVSTLTIQRTQQEDSAVYLCASSLGPGWDIQYFGAGTRLSVL.

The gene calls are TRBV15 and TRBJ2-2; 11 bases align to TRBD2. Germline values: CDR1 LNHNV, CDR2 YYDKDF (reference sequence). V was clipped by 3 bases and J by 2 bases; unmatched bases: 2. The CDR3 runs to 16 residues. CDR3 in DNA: TGTGCCACCAGCAGTAGCGGGAGGGCTAACACCGGGGAGCTGTTTTTT. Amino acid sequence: CATSSSGRANTGELFF.

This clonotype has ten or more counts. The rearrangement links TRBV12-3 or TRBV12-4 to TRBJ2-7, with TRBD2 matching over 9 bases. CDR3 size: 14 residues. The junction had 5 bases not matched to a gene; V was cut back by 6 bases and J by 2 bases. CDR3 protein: CASSLSGGPYEQYF. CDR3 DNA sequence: TGTGCCAGCAGCCTCAGCGGGGGGCCCTACGAGCAGTACTTC.

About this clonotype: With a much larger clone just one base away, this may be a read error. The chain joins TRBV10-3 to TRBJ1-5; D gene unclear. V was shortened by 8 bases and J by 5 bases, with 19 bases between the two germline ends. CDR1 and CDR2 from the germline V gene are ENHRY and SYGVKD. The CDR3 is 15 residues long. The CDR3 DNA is TGTGCCATCCGAGCTTCCCCCGATGGCGATCAGCCCCAGCATTTT. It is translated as CAIRASPDGDQPQHF.

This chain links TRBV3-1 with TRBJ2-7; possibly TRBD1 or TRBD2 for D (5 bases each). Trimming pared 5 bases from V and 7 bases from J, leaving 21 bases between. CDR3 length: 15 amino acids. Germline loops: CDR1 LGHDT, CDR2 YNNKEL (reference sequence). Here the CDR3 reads CASSTSGTSWWEQYF. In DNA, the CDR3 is TGTGCCAGCAGCACTTCCGGGACCTCATGGTGGGAGCAGTACTTC.

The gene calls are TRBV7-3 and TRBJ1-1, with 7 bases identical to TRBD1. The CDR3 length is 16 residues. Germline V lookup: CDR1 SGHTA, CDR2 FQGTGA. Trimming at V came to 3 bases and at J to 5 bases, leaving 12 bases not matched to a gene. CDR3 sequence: CASSFPPGQARTEAFF. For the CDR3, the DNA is TGTGCCAGCAGCTTCCCCCCAGGACAGGCTCGGACTGAAGCTTTCTTT.

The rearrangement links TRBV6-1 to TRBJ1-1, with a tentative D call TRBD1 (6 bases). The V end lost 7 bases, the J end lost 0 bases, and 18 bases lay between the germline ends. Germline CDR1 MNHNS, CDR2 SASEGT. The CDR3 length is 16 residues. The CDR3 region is CASTQTRTAMNTEAFF. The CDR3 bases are TGTGCCAGCACCCAAACACGGACAGCGATGAACACTGAAGCTTTCTTT.

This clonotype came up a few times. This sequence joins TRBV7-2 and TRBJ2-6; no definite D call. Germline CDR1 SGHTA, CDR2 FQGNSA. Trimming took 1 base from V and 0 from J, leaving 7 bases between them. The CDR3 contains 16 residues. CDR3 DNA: TGTGCCAGCAGCTTAGTAGGGTTCTCTGGGGCCAACGTCCTGACTTTC. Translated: CASSLVGFSGANVLTF.

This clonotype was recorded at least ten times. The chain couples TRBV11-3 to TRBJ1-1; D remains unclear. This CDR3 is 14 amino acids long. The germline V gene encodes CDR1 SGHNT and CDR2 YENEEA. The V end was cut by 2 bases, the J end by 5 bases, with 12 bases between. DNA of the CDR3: TGTGCCAGCAGCTTATCTACAGCGGGGACTGAAGCTTTCTTT. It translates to CASSLSTAGTEAFF.

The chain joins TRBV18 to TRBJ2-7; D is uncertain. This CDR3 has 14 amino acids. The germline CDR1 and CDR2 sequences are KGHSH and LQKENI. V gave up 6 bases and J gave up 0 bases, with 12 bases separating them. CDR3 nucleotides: TGTGCCAGCTCCCCCGAGGCAAGCTCCTACGAGCAGTACTTC. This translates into CASSPEASSYEQYF.